Following are 21 T cell receptor beta chains from one sample sequenced in a study of blood T cell repertoires in COVID-19. Sequenced by immunoSEQ multiplex PCR; TCRdb stores in-frame clones only, minus some. The sample yields over 200,000 clones, 83% seen once. The specimen sequenced was peripheral blood. All receptors derive from a woman in her 30s with COVID-19, enrolled during active disease.

The gene calls are TRBV6-5 and TRBJ2-7, with D possibly matching TRBD1 (5 bases). Trimming took 0 bases from V and 5 from J, leaving 8 bases between them. Looked up from germline, CDR1 is MNHEY and CDR2 is SVGAGI. The CDR3 is 13 residues long. The CDR3 region has the DNA TGTGCCAGCAGTTACTCCAGGGTCCACGAGCAGTACTTC. Translation gives CASSYSRVHEQYF.

The V gene is TRBV4-1, the J gene TRBJ1-4, with D unclear. Germline CDR1 reads MGHRA; CDR2 reads YSYEKL. V was cut by 1 base and J by 8 bases, with 11 bases left in between. The CDR3 sequence is 14 residues long. The CDR3 loop reads CASSQGAGWEKLFF. The DNA of the CDR3 is TGCGCCAGCAGCCAAGGGGCCGGTTGGGAAAAACTGTTTTTT.

V gene TRBV19 combines with J gene TRBJ2-2; D is unresolved. Trimming took 2 bases from V and 4 from J, leaving 14 bases between them. The germline CDR1 and CDR2 sequences are LNHDA and SQIVND (reference sequence). This CDR3 region has 16 residues. The CDR3 reads CASSIQAPVGTGELFF. The DNA of the CDR3 is TGTGCCAGTAGTATACAGGCGCCCGTAGGCACCGGGGAGCTGTTTTTT.

This rearrangement joins TRBV5-4 to TRBJ2-5; D perhaps matches TRBD1 (7 bases). The V and J ends lost 1 base and 10 bases respectively, with 11 bases between them. Germline CDR1 reads SGHNT; CDR2 reads YYREEE (reference sequence). The CDR3 loop spans 12 amino acids. The CDR3 DNA reads TGTGCCAGCAGCTTGACCCAGGGGGGCCAGTACTTC. It translates to CASSLTQGGQYF.

This chain joins TRBV28 and TRBJ2-1; D possibly corresponds to TRBD1 (5 bases). CDR1 is MDHEN, CDR2 SYDVKM, per germline. The CDR3 has 15 residues. V was cut by 1 base and J by 8 bases, with 15 bases left in between. CDR3 protein: CASSLSGPRHDEQFF. The CDR3 nucleotides read TGTGCCAGCAGTTTATCAGGGCCTCGACACGATGAGCAGTTCTTC.

This rearrangement joins TRBV30 to TRBJ2-1; TRBD1 matches 9 bases. The CDR3 covers 16 residues. The germline V gene encodes CDR1 GTSNPN and CDR2 SVGIG (reference sequence). With 3 bases clipped from V and 2 bases from J, the junction kept 8 bases outside the gene matches. The CDR3 DNA sequence: TGTGCCTGGAGCCCCCGGGACAGGGTTGCCTACAATGAGCAGTTCTTC. Protein sequence: CAWSPRDRVAYNEQFF.

The chain uses TRBV7-9 and TRBJ2-7; a possible D gene is TRBD2 (6 bases). The V gene's germline CDR1 is SEHNR and CDR2 FQNEAQ (reference sequence). V was cut by 1 base and J by 3 bases, with 13 bases left in between. The CDR3 is 15 amino acids. CDR3 sequence: CASSLDTGLNYEQYF. The CDR3 bases are TGTGCCAGCAGCTTAGATACGGGACTGAACTACGAGCAGTACTTC. Full variable domain (missing parts from reference TRBV7-9 and TRBJ2-7): DTGVSQNPRHKITKRGQNVTFRCDPISEHNRLYWYRQTLGQGPEFLTYFQNEAQLEKSRLLSDRFSAERPKGSFSTLEIQRTEQGDSAMYLCASSLDTGLNYEQYFGPGTRLTVT.

This chain joins TRBV5-5 and TRBJ1-5, with D possibly TRBD1 on 6 matching bases. The germline V gene encodes CDR1 SGHKS and CDR2 YYEKEE (reference sequence). This CDR3 is built from 16 residues. Trimming left V 4 bases short and J 6 bases short, with 20 bases between. CDR3 bases: TGTGCCAGCAGCCTAGACCCCGGGACAAACGGTCAGCCCCAGCATTTT. Amino acids: CASSLDPGTNGQPQHF.

V usage is TRBV6-5 and J usage is TRBJ1-2, with a possible D match to TRBD1 (6 bases). The V end lost 7 bases, the J end lost 1 base, and 13 bases lay between the germline ends. The CDR3 has 14 amino acids. From germline, CDR1 is MNHEY and CDR2 SVGAGI. CDR3 coding DNA: TGTGCCAGCAAGCTATTACAGGGTAACTATGGCTACACCTTC. Translating it yields CASKLLQGNYGYTF.

This rearrangement joins TRBV20-1 to TRBJ2-3, with D maybe TRBD2 (5 bases). Germline CDR1 reads DFQATT; CDR2 reads SNEGSKA (reference sequence). With 3 bases removed from V and 2 bases from J, the gap between germline ends came to 12 bases. The CDR3 runs 14 residues. This CDR3 reads CSASPSAATDTQYF. CDR3 coding DNA: TGCAGTGCTAGTCCTTCAGCGGCCACAGATACGCAGTATTTT.

This chain links TRBV19 with TRBJ1-6; 7 bases agree with TRBD1. The germline V gene has CDR1 LNHDA and CDR2 SQIVND (reference sequence). The CDR3 covers 16 residues. V was clipped by 6 bases and J by 9 bases; unmatched bases: 14. The CDR3 sequence is CASRLTSKGTASPLHF. The DNA of the CDR3 is TGTGCCAGTAGGCTAACCTCAAAAGGGACAGCTTCACCCCTCCACTTT.

This chain links TRBV7-2 with TRBJ2-7; the D gene is possibly TRBD1 (6 bases). CDR3 length: 14 amino acids. Trimming shortened V by 5 bases and J by 2 bases, and 13 bases separated the two germline ends. Germline-derived CDR1 and CDR2 are SGHTA and FQGNSA. CDR3 coding DNA: TGTGCCAGCAGCCGTCGGACAGCCCCCTACGAGCAGTACTTC. Amino acid sequence: CASSRRTAPYEQYF.

The J gene is TRBJ1-1, the V gene TRBV7-9; D gene ambiguous. Trimming removed 6 bases from V and 7 bases from J, with 12 bases in between. CDR1 and CDR2 from the germline V gene are SEHNR and FQNEAQ (reference sequence). CDR3 length: 12 residues. CDR3 residues: CASRTARVEAFF. The CDR3 DNA sequence: TGTGCCAGCAGAACCGCGCGGGTTGAAGCTTTCTTT.

The rearrangement uses TRBV19 and TRBJ2-2; TRBD1 matches at 7 bases. Germline lookup yields CDR1 LNHDA and CDR2 SQIVND (reference sequence). V lost 5 bases, J lost 5 bases, and 8 bases stayed unmatched. The CDR3 covers 15 residues. The CDR3 here is CASSSRQGVTGELFF. As DNA, the CDR3 is TGTGCCAGTAGTTCGAGACAGGGTGTAACCGGGGAGCTGTTTTTT. The full variable domain, its missing parts supplied by reference TRBV19 and TRBJ2-2, is DGGITQSPKYLFRKEGQNVTLSCEQNLNHDAMYWYRQDPGQGLRLIYYSQIVNDFQKGDIAEGYSVSREKKESFPLTVTSAQKNPTAFYLCASSSRQGVTGELFFGEGSRLTVL.

The rearrangement joins TRBV6-5 to TRBJ2-7; no firm D call. CDR3 size: 15 residues. CDR1 and CDR2 (germline): MNHEY, SVGAGI. V was clipped by 0 bases and J by 4 bases, with 13 bases between them. The CDR3 region has the DNA TGTGCCAGCAGTTACTCGTCAATCGCAACTTACGAGCAGTACTTC. This encodes CASSYSSIATYEQYF.

This clone has a handful of counts. The genes are TRBV19 and TRBJ2-1; a possible D gene is TRBD1 (5 bases). This CDR3 has 15 amino acids. Deletions cut 6 bases from V and 3 bases from J, with 15 bases between. Germline lookup yields CDR1 LNHDA and CDR2 SQIVND (reference sequence). The chain's CDR3 is CASRRAGSSYNEQFF. The CDR3 DNA follows: TGTGCCAGTAGAAGGGCAGGGTCGAGCTACAATGAGCAGTTCTTC.

V is TRBV7-2 and J is TRBJ2-4; D not certain. CDR3 length: 15 residues. Germline V CDR1 and CDR2: SGHTA, FQGNSA. Trimming left V 1 base short and J 5 bases short, with 12 bases between. CDR3 in amino acids: CASSLGIGYQNIQYF. The CDR3 DNA follows: TGTGCCAGCAGCTTAGGGATCGGGTACCAAAACATTCAGTACTTC.

V usage is TRBV19 and J usage is TRBJ2-3, with 8 bases identical to TRBD1. Germline CDR1 is LNHDA and CDR2 is SQIVND (reference sequence). This CDR3 comprises 15 residues. J lost 3 bases, V lost 7 bases, and 9 bases had no gene match. Written as DNA, the CDR3 is TGTGCCAGTACCCCCACCGGACAGGGAACAGATACGCAGTATTTT. Translated: CASTPTGQGTDTQYF.

The sample holds a few counts of this clone. The V gene is TRBV5-1, the J gene TRBJ2-2; TRBD1 matches 9 bases. The CDR3 is 16 residues long. J gave up 4 bases and V 6 bases, and 10 bases lay outside the gene matches. Per the germline V gene, CDR1 is SGHRS and CDR2 is YFSETQ. This CDR3 reads CASTPRTGAGTGELFF. DNA for the CDR3: TGCGCCAGCACCCCCAGGACAGGGGCGGGCACCGGGGAGCTGTTTTTT.

The chain couples TRBV6-2 or TRBV6-3 to TRBJ2-2; the D is unclear. The germline V gene has CDR1 MNHEY and CDR2 SVGEGT. The V and J ends lost 5 bases and 7 bases respectively, with 20 bases between them. The CDR3 extends over 16 amino acids. Written as DNA, the CDR3 is TGTGCCAGCAGTCCGTACGGTTCTCTGGCAGGCGGGGAGCTGTTTTTT. It encodes CASSPYGSLAGGELFF.

The genes are TRBV9 and TRBJ2-1; 8 bases are a match to TRBD1. Germline V lookup: CDR1 SGDLS, CDR2 YYNGEE. The CDR3 sequence is 16 residues long. V lost 2 bases and J lost 4; bases outside the gene matches: 8. CDR3 in DNA: TGTGCCAGCAGCGTTGAGGACAGGGTCGTATACAATGAGCAGTTCTTC. Its translation is CASSVEDRVVYNEQFF.